The T cell receptor (beta chain) under discussion was sequenced for a study of cytotoxic CD8 clonotypes in ibrutinib-treated CLL. Study results and limitations: Clonality went higher at ibrutinib response and then dropped back toward baseline at progression.

Notes on this clone: What it binds is not known.

V lost 5 bases and J lost 7, with 14 bases in between. Germline V CDR1 and CDR2: SGHNT, YENEEA. The CDR3 consists of 13 residues. Some clones are missing from TCRdb's copy, which holds only in-frame ones; the method was immunoSEQ multiplex PCR. The profile shows around 50,000 clones, around three fifths of them singletons. The sequenced sample was PBMCs, obtained after 24 months of ibrutinib treatment. The clonotype comes from a human donor with chronic lymphocytic leukemia. The chain carries TRBV11-3 and TRBJ2-5; D call uncertain. CDR3 nucleotide sequence: TGTGCCAGCAGCCTCGCGTTTCGAGGGACCCAGTACTTC. Translation gives CASSLAFRGTQYF.